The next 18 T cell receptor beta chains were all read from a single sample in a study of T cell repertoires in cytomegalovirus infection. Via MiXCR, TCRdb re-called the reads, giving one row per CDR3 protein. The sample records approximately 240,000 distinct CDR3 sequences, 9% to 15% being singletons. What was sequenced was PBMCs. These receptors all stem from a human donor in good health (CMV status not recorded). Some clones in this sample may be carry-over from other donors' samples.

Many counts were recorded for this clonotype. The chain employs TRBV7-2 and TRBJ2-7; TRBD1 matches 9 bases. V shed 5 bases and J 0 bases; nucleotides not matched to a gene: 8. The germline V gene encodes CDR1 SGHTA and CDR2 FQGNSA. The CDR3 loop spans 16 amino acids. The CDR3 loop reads CASSLRPGQGSYEQYF. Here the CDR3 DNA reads TGTGCCAGCAGCCTCCGGCCGGGACAGGGCTCCTACGAGCAGTACTTC.

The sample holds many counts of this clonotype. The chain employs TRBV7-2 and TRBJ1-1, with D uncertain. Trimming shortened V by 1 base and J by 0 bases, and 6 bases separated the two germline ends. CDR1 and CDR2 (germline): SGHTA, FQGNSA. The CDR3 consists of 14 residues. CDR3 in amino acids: CASSLGILNTEAFF. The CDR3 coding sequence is TGTGCCAGCAGCTTAGGCATCCTGAACACTGAAGCTTTCTTT.

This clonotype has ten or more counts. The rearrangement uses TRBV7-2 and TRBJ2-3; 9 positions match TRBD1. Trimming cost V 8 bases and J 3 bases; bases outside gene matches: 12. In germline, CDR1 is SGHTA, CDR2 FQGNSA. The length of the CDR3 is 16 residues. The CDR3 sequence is CASSEGQGVETDTQYF. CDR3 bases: TGTGCCAGCTCAGAGGGACAGGGTGTGGAAACAGATACGCAGTATTTT. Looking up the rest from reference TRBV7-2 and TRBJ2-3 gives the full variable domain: GAGVSQSPSNKVTEKGKDVELRCDPISGHTALYWYRQSLGQGLEFLIYFQGNSAPDKSGLPSDRFSAERTGGSVSTLTIQRTQQEDSAVYLCASSEGQGVETDTQYFGPGTRLTVL.

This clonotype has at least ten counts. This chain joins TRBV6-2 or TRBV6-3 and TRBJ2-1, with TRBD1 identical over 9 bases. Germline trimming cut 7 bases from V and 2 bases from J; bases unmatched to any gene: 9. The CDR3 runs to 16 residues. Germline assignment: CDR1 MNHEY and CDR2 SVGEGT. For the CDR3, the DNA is TGTGCCAGCACTCCAACCACAGGGGGCCCCTACAATGAGCAGTTCTTC. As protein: CASTPTTGGPYNEQFF.

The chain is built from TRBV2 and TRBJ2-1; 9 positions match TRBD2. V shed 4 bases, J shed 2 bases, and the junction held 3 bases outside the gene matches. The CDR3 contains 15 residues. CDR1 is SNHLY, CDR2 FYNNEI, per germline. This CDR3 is CASSGGRAAYNEQFF. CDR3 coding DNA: TGTGCCAGCAGTGGCGGGAGGGCCGCCTACAATGAGCAGTTCTTC. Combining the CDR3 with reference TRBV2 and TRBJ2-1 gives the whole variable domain EPEVTQTPSHQVTQMGQEVILRCVPISNHLYFYWYRQILGQKVEFLVSFYNNEISEKSEIFDDQFSVERPDGSNFTLKIRSTKLEDSAMYFCASSGGRAAYNEQFFGPGTRLTVL.

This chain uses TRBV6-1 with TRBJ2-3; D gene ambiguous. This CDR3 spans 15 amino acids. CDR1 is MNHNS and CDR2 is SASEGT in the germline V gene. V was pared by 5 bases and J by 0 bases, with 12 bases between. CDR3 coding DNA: TGTGCCAGCAGTCCCCTCCGGGCAAGCACAGATACGCAGTATTTT. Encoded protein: CASSPLRASTDTQYF.

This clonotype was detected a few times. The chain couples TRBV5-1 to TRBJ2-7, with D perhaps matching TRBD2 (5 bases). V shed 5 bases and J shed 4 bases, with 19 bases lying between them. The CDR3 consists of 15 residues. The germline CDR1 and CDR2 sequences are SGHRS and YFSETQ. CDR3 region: CASSPTGYGSYEQYF. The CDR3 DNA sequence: TGCGCCAGCAGTCCAACGGGGTATGGGTCATACGAGCAGTACTTC.

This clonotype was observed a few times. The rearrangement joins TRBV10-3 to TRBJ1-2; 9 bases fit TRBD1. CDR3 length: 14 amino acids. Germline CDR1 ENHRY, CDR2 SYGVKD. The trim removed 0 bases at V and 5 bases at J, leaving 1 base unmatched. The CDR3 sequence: CAISESDRGYGYTF. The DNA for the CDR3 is TGTGCCATCAGTGAGTCGGACAGGGGTTATGGCTACACCTTC.

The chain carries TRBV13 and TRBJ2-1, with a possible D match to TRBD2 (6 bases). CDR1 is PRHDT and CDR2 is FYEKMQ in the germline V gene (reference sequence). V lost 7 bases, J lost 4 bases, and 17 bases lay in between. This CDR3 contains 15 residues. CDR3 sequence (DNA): TGTGCCAGCACCCCGTGGGGGGATGGGTACAATGAGCAGTTCTTC. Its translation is CASTPWGDGYNEQFF.

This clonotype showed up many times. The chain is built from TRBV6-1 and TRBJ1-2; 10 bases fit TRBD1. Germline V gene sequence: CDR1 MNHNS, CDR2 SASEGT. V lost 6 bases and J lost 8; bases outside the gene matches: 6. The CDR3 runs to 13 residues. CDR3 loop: CASREGTGVGYTF. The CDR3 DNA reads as TGTGCCAGCAGGGAGGGGACAGGGGTAGGCTACACCTTC.

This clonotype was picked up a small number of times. In nucleotides, the CDR3 is TGCAGTGCTAGTCGACCTCCCCAGGGGAACACTGAAGCTTTCTTT. Amino acid sequence: CSASRPPQGNTEAFF. The rearrangement joins TRBV20-1 to TRBJ1-1, with TRBD1 as a possible D gene (5 bases). Trimming stripped 3 bases from V and 1 base from J, with 15 bases between. Germline-derived CDR1 and CDR2 are DFQATT and SNEGSKA (reference sequence). This CDR3 contains 15 residues.

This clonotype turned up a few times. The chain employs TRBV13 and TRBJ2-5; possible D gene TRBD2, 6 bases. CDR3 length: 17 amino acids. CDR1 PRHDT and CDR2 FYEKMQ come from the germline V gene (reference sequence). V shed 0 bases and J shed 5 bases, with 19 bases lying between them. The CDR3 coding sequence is TGTGCCAGCAGCTTAGGCCTCGGTCCGGAGGGCGGGGAGACCCAGTACTTC. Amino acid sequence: CASSLGLGPEGGETQYF.

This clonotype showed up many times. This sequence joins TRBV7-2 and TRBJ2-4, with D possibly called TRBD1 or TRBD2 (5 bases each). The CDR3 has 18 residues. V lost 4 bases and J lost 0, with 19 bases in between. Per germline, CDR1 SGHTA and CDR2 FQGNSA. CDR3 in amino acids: CASSSLGRTLLAKNIQYF. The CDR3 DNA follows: TGTGCCAGCAGCTCCTTGGGACGGACACTACTAGCCAAAAACATTCAGTACTTC. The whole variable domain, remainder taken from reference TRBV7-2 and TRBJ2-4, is GAGVSQSPSNKVTEKGKDVELRCDPISGHTALYWYRQSLGQGLEFLIYFQGNSAPDKSGLPSDRFSAERTGGSVSTLTIQRTQQEDSAVYLCASSSLGRTLLAKNIQYFGAGTRLSVL.

The CDR3 DNA reads TGTGCCAGTAGCAACCAGGGATGGACCGGGGAGCTGTTTTTT. It encodes CASSNQGWTGELFF. This sequence joins TRBV19 and TRBJ2-2, with a weak D call TRBD1 (5 bases). The CDR3 runs 14 residues. Germline V gene sequence: CDR1 LNHDA, CDR2 SQIVND (reference sequence). V lost 6 bases and J lost 5, with 13 bases in between.

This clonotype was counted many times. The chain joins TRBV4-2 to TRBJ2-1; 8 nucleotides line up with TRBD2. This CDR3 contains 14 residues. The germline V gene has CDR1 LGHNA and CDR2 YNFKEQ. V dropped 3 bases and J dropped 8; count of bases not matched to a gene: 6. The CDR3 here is CASSHSTSVDEQFF. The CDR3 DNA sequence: TGTGCCAGCAGCCACTCGACTAGCGTCGATGAGCAGTTCTTC.

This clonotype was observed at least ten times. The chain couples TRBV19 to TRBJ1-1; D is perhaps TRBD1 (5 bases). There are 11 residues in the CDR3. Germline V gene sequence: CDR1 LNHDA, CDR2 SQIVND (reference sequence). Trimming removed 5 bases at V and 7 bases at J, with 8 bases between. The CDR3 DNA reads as TGTGCCAGTAGTCGGGGCTATGAAGCTTTCTTT. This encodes CASSRGYEAFF.

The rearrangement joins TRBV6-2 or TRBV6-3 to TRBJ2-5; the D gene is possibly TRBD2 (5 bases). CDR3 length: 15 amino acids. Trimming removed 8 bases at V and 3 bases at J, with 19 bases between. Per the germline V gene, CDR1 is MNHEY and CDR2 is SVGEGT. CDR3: CASLTPGIGEETQYF. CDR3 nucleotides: TGTGCCAGCCTTACTCCGGGGATTGGGGAAGAGACCCAGTACTTC.

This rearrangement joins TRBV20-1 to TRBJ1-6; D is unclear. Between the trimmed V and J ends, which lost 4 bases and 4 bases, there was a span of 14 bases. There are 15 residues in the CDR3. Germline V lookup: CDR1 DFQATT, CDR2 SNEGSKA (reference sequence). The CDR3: CSATQGGGYNSPLHF. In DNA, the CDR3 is TGCAGTGCTACCCAAGGAGGAGGTTATAATTCACCCCTCCACTTT.